This is a list of T cell receptor beta chains from one sample in a study of cytomegalovirus exposure and HLA in healthy donors. Libraries were prepared by immunoSEQ multiplex PCR; TCRdb keeps only in-frame clonotypes and omits some of them. This sample carries about 140,000 clones, 76% of them seen once, and the ten largest clones take approximately 3%. The sample comprised PBMCs. The source is a male donor in good health and CMV-seronegative. The CDR3 runs from the conserved cysteine through the conserved F or W. D genes are given only for firm matches. Clone size is shown for a subset of rows, as once, few, many or a class of expanded clone.

size,D,J,V,CDR3,DNA
.,.,TRBJ1-5,TRBV28,CASSPKSGFGNQPQHF,TGTGCCAGCAGTCCCAAATCCGGGTTCGGCAATCAGCCCCAGCATTTT
.,.,TRBJ1-1,TRBV4-1,CASSQAGLSQDTEAFF,TGCGCCAGCAGCCAGGCGGGTCTATCCCAAGACACTGAAGCTTTCTTT
.,.,TRBJ1-2,TRBV21-1,CASSKALRPFYGYTF,TGTGCCAGCAGCAAAGCGCTCAGGCCCTTCTATGGCTACACCTTC
.,.,TRBJ2-1,TRBV10-3,CAARGGPTGDEQFF,TGTGCCGCCCGCGGAGGGCCCACAGGAGATGAGCAGTTCTTC
.,.,TRBJ2-7,TRBV18,CASSPGGNSYEQYF,TGTGCCAGCTCACCCGGCGGGAACTCCTACGAGCAGTACTTC
few,.,TRBJ2-7,TRBV2,CASRYSAGASYEQYF,TGTGCCAGCAGGTACTCGGCAGGCGCCTCCTACGAGCAGTACTTC
.,.,TRBJ2-7,TRBV7-3,CASSVAYEQYF,TGTGCCAGCAGCGTCGCCTACGAGCAGTACTTC
.,TRBD1,TRBJ2-1,TRBV5-8,CASTGQGSYNEQFF,TGTGCCAGCACCGGACAGGGGTCCTACAATGAGCAGTTCTTC
few,.,TRBJ2-1,TRBV6-5,CASSYARVPHNEQFF,TGTGCCAGCAGTTACGCCAGGGTCCCTCACAATGAGCAGTTCTTC
.,.,TRBJ1-5,TRBV28,CASSFSRTGLYSNQPQHF,TGTGCCAGCAGTTTCTCCCGAACAGGCCTATATAGCAATCAGCCCCAGCATTTT
.,TRBD1,TRBJ1-4,TRBV19,CASRDRTNEKLFF,TGTGCCAGTAGGGACAGGACTAATGAAAAACTGTTTTTT
.,.,TRBJ1-4,TRBV7-3,CASSLVAGTNEKLFF,TGTGCCAGCAGCTTAGTCGCAGGGACTAATGAAAAACTGTTTTTT
.,.,TRBJ1-2,TRBV28,CASSLGTPGIYGYTF,TGTGCCAGCAGTCTCGGGACACCGGGGATCTATGGCTACACCTTC
.,.,TRBJ1-1,TRBV6-5,CASTQTENTEAFF,TGTGCCAGCACCCAGACAGAGAACACTGAAGCTTTCTTT
few,.,TRBJ2-7,TRBV28,CASSRPGTYSYEQYF,TGTGCCAGCAGCCGTCCGGGGACATATTCCTACGAGCAGTACTTC
once,TRBD1,TRBJ1-2,TRBV5-1,CASSSTGTGLVGNGYTF,TGCGCCAGCAGCTCTACTGGGACAGGGTTAGTGGGAAATGGCTACACCTTC